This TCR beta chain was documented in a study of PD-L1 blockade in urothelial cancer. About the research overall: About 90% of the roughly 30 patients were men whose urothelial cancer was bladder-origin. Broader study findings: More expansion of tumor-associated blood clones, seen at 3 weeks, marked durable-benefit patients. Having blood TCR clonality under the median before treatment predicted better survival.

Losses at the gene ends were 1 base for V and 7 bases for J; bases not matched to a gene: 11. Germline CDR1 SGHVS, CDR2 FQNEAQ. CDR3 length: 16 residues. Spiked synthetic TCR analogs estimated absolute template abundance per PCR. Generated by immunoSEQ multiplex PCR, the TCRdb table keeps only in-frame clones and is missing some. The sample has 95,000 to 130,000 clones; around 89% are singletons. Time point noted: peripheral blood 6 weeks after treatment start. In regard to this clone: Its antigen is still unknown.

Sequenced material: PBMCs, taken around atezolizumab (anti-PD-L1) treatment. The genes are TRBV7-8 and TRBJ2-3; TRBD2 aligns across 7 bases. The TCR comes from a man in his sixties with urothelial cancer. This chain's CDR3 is CASSLVASGTRNTQYF. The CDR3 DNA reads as TGTGCCAGCAGCTTAGTGGCTAGCGGAACAAGAAATACGCAGTATTTT.